This T cell receptor beta chain was recorded in a study of monozygotic twins with inflammatory bowel disease (dated by TCRdb to the late 2010s). Regarding the complete study: The complete study included roughly 30 monozygotic twin pairs: 19 IBD-discordant Danish pairs and nine German pairs, of which four were IBD-concordant and five were IBD-discordant. Within discordant pairs, disease-associated traits were sought mainly by comparing IBD patients with their genetically identical healthy co-twins. Each individual had, on average, about 151 000 unique TCRalpha sequences and 181 000 unique TCRbeta sequences available for analysis.

About this clonotype itself: The target of this receptor is not known.

Library preparation used 5' RACE. For each TCR library, approximately 3,700 ng of total RNA was used. For each sample, cDNA synthesis was carried out in eight separate reactions using SMARTScribe reverse transcriptase. During cDNA synthesis, template switching introduced unique molecular identifiers that contained a 6-nucleotide sample barcode. TCRalpha and TCRbeta cDNA was amplified by two nested PCRs of about 15 and 9 cycles, with bead purification after each PCR. Before amplification, the cDNA was treated with uracil DNA-glycosylase and purified using the QIAquick PCR purification kit. In the second PCR, Illumina TruSeq-compatible adapters and sample-specific barcodes were added. TapeStation and Qubit were used to check library quality and concentration, and approximately 5 ng of each library went into the pool. Pooled libraries were sequenced on an Illumina HiSeq2500 single-index Rapid Run with 2 x 100 bp reads and custom sequencing primers. In the source study's methods: MiGEC version 1.2.6 was used for UMI-based consensus assembly to correct PCR and sequencing errors. MiXCR version 2.1.1 handled V(D)J alignment, clonotype assembly and CDR3 extraction. To normalise gene usage, clonotype sharing and MAIT/NKT TCR abundance, the top 1000, 10 000 and 20 000 clonotypes in each sample were analysed. After downsampling to 27 000 UMIs, diversity was calculated as the inverse Simpson index using the vegan R package. Paired Mann-Whitney U tests were applied to discordant twin pairs, with Benjamini-Hochberg correction for multiple testing. With the reads reprocessed by TCRdb, a single entry stands for each CDR3 protein sequence and no DNA is reported. The V and J calls here are based on TCRdb, not the publication. The sample table gives approximately 330,000 distinct CDR3 sequences. Jointly, the top ten make up 2% to 2.5% of the sample.

From each donor, a roughly 2.5 ml peripheral blood sample was collected into PAXgene tubes and stored at -80 degrees C. Without any T cell sorting, total RNA was extracted from whole blood using the PAXgene blood miRNA kit on an automated QIAcube. Peripheral blood from monozygotic twin pairs, either concordant or discordant for inflammatory bowel disease, underwent deep TCRalpha and TCRbeta repertoire profiling that used unique molecular barcoding. Smoking habits were recorded for all twin pairs, with individuals classified as current, former or never smokers. What the work shows at the level of the full study, not this receptor alone: Distinction between different T cell subtypes could not be achieved in the analysis. Compared with healthy twins, IBD patients had fewer clonotypes in common with other individuals, a difference most pronounced in patients showing signs of disease activity. Because patients were on differing immunosuppressive treatments, the repertoires may have picked up extra background noise and inter-individual variability. Repertoire similarity did not differ between concordant and discordant twins, which could be due to limited statistical power. IBD patients had lower TCRbeta repertoire diversity, measured by the inverse Simpson index, than their healthy co-twins. No single strong signal or clonotype linked to IBD turned up in the results, so the idea that one exists was not supported.

Including cysteine and phenylalanine, the CDR3 has 14 amino acids. No coding sequence is recorded. Per the germline V gene (reference sequence), DFQATT is the CDR1 and SNEGSKA is the CDR2. The source material was blood. The rearranged chain carries TRBV20-1 and TRBJ2-1; as DNA is missing, the TRBD2 call by TCRdb cannot be tested. The source of this sequence is a human donor with ulcerative colitis or Crohn's disease, or a healthy co-twin of an affected twin (not recorded which). The CDR3 protein sequence reads: CSARGSGGVNEQFF.